A single sample is the source of the 9 T cell receptor beta chains below, sequenced in a study of cytomegalovirus exposure and HLA in healthy donors. 13 Jbeta primers and 60 Vbeta primers were used for the PCR. The protocol was immunoSEQ multiplex PCR, while the TCRdb copy is restricted to in-frame clones and leaves out a portion. Among 130,000 to 150,000 clones, around 79% were seen once, and the ten largest hold approximately 0.97%. The source material was PBMCs. The receptors come from a man younger than 30 in good health and CMV-seronegative.

This clone was seen ten or more times. The chain joins TRBV6-5 to TRBJ2-7, with a weak D call TRBD1 (6 bases). Trimming shortened V by 2 bases and J by 4 bases, and 9 bases separated the two germline ends. Per germline, CDR1 MNHEY and CDR2 SVGAGI. The CDR3 loop spans 13 amino acids. The CDR3 DNA reads as TGTGCCAGCAGTTACGGCAGGGGATACGAGCAGTACTTC. This translates into CASSYGRGYEQYF.

This clone was recorded only once. V gene TRBV30 combines with J gene TRBJ1-4; D is unclear. Germline values: CDR1 GTSNPN, CDR2 SVGIG (reference sequence). Trimming pared 0 bases from V and 4 bases from J, leaving 12 bases between. This CDR3 contains 15 residues. CDR3 amino acids: CAWSVPAVLNEKLFF. DNA for the CDR3: TGTGCCTGGAGTGTCCCCGCAGTCCTTAATGAAAAACTGTTTTTT. The full variable domain, with the rest looked up from reference TRBV30 and TRBJ1-4, is SQTIHQWPATLVQPVGSPLSLECTVEGTSNPNLYWYRQAAGRGLQLLFYSVGIGQISSEVPQNLSASRPQDRQFILSSKKLLLSDSGFYLCAWSVPAVLNEKLFFGSGTQLSVL.

This chain joins TRBV27 and TRBJ2-7; D remains ambiguous. The germline V and J ends were trimmed by 10 bases and 2 bases, with 12 bases remaining between them. The CDR3 extends over 12 amino acids. Germline assignment: CDR1 MNHEY and CDR2 SMNVEV (reference sequence). The CDR3 DNA follows: TGTGCCACCATTAGTGGAGCCTACGAGCAGTACTTC. Its protein product is CATISGAYEQYF.

The chain employs TRBV7-9 and TRBJ2-5, with TRBD1 matching over 10 bases. Germline trimming cut 4 bases from V and 4 bases from J; bases unmatched to any gene: 6. The germline gives CDR1 SEHNR, CDR2 FQNEAQ (reference sequence). The CDR3 covers 15 residues. Here the CDR3 reads CASSYGTGEGETQYF. The CDR3 bases are TGTGCCAGCAGCTATGGGACAGGGGAGGGAGAGACCCAGTACTTC.

This chain links TRBV5-1 with TRBJ2-5; tentative D call: TRBD1 (5 bases). The last part of the DNA fits TRBJ2-7 better; the J call may be wrong. Looked up from germline, CDR1 is SGHRS and CDR2 is YFSETQ. The CDR3 length is 14 residues. CDR3: CASSLAVGVGEQYF. As DNA, the CDR3 is TGCGCCAGCAGCTTGGCCGTAGGGGTCGGCGAGCAGTACTTC.

In the case of this clone: One end of the junction fails to match germline, which may point to a read error. This rearrangement joins TRBV7-9 to TRBJ1-2; a weak D match, TRBD1 (5 bases). The CDR3 has 12 residues. Germline loops: CDR1 SEHNR, CDR2 FQNEAQ (reference sequence). This CDR3 reads CSSSSDSYGYTF. Here the CDR3 DNA reads TGTTCCAGCAGCTCAGACAGCTATGGCTACACCTTC.

This clone was observed a handful of times. The chain carries TRBV2 and TRBJ1-4; D gene unclear. Per the germline V gene, CDR1 is SNHLY and CDR2 is FYNNEI. This CDR3 contains 11 residues. Trimming cost V 5 bases and J 8 bases, with 6 bases left between them. For the CDR3, the DNA is TGTGCCAGCAGTTATCAGGAAAAACTGTTTTTT. Encoded protein: CASSYQEKLFF.

CDR3 bases: TGCGCCAGCAGCTTGGGGACAACAGGGGAGGTAAATGGCTACACCTTC. Its protein product is CASSLGTTGEVNGYTF. This rearrangement joins TRBV5-1 to TRBJ1-2; 7 nucleotides match TRBD1. Germline CDR1 is SGHRS and CDR2 is YFSETQ. CDR3 length: 16 residues. Unmatched junction bases numbered 11, after V lost 0 bases and J lost 6 bases.

This clone has a single count. The gene calls are TRBV12-5 and TRBJ1-5; no clear D gene. CDR3 length: 13 residues. Germline lookup yields CDR1 LGHNT and CDR2 FRNRAP. With 3 bases removed from V and 5 bases from J, the gap between germline ends came to 8 bases. CDR3 in amino acids: CASGLSYYQPQHF. CDR3 in DNA: TGTGCTAGTGGTTTAAGTTACTATCAGCCCCAGCATTTT.